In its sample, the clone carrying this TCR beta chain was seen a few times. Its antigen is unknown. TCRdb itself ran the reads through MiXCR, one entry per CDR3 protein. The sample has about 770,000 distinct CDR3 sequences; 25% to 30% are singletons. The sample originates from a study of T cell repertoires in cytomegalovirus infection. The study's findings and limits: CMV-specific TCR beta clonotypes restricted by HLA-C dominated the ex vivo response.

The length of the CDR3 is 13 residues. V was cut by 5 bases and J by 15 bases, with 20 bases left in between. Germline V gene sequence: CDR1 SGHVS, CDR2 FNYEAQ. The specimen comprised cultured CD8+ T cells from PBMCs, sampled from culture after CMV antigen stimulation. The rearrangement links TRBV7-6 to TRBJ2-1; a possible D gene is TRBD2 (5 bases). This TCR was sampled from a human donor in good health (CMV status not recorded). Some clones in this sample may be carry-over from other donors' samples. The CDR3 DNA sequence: TGTGCCAGCAGCCCTTTCGGACGGGGTCCAGGGTTCTTC. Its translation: CASSPFGRGPGFF. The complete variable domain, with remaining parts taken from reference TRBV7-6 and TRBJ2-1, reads GAGVSQSPRYKVTKRGQDVALRCDPISGHVSLYWYRQALGQGPEFLTYFNYEAQQDKSGLPNDRFSAERPEGSISTLTIQRTEQRDSAMYRCASSPFGRGPGFFGPGTRLTVL.